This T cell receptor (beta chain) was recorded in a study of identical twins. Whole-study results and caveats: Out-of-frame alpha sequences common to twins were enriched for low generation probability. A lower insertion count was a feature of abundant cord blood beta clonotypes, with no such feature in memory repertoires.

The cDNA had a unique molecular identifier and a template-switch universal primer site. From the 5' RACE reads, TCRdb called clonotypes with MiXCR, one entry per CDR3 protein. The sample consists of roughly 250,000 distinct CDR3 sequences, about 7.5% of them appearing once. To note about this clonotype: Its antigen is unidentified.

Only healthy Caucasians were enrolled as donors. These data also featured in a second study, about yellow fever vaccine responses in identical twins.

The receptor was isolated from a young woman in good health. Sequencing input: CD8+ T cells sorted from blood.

In DNA, the CDR3 is TGTGCCAGCAGCTTAGCGCAGGGGGAGGCCTACGAGCAGTACTTC. Translating it yields CASSLAQGEAYEQYF. The chain joins TRBV7-9 to TRBJ2-7, with a weak D call TRBD1 (7 bases). CDR1 and CDR2 (germline): SEHNR, FQNEAQ (reference sequence). The V end was cut by 0 bases, the J end by 2 bases, with 11 bases between. The length of the CDR3 is 15 residues.